Below, one TCR beta chain is given with its context. This entry belongs to a study of CD4 T cells in relation to SARS-CoV-2 and coronaviruses. Germline V CDR1 and CDR2: MDHEN, SYDVKM. This CDR3 is 16 amino acids long. Trimming removed 6 bases from V and 2 bases from J; junction bases left unmatched: 5. TCRdb's copy holds only in-frame clones and misses some; the assay was immunoSEQ multiplex PCR. This table has approximately 37,000 clones, 75% to 90% appearing once. This receptor was obtained from an adult with COVID-19. This chain links TRBV28 with TRBJ2-6; TRBD1 aligns across 9 bases. Sequenced material: memory CD4+ T cells from PBMCs. CDR3 sequence (DNA): TGTGCCAGCAGCCATCGGACAGGGGCTGGGGCCAACGTCCTGACTTTC. As protein: CASSHRTGAGANVLTF.